This T cell receptor beta chain was captured in a study of T cell repertoires in cytomegalovirus infection. The CDR3 is made up of 15 amino acids. Germline CDR1 reads SGHDN; CDR2 reads FVKESK. V dropped 3 bases and J dropped 6 bases, with 14 bases sitting between them. This clonotype turned up a few times. Antigen unknown. TCRdb reprocessed the reads with MiXCR, giving one entry per CDR3 protein. The sample has about 920,000 distinct CDR3 sequences; 30% to 40% are singletons. Points from the study as a whole: Cumulative frequency of public TCR beta families picked out carriers of CMV plus the relevant HLA. Dominating the ex vivo response were TCR beta clonotypes that were CMV-specific and HLA-C-restricted.

The specimen was cultured CD8+ T cells from PBMCs, collected from culture after CMV antigen stimulation. V usage is TRBV14 and J usage is TRBJ2-2, with D perhaps matching TRBD1 (5 bases). This sequence originates from a human donor in good health (CMV status not recorded). Some clones in this sample may be carry-over from other donors' samples. CDR3 sequence (DNA): TGTGCCAGCAGCCACAGGGAATTTGGTGCCGGGGAGCTGTTTTTT. Translation gives CASSHREFGAGELFF.